A selection of T cell receptor beta chains follows, all from one sample in a study of a mutant IDH1 vaccine in newly diagnosed glioma. Here immunoSEQ multiplex PCR was the method, and the copy in TCRdb shows in-frame clones only, minus some. Of some 60,000 clones detected, over 80% appear once; the ten largest clones hold more than 3%. Their antigens remain unidentified. The specimen comprised PBMCs, sampled from a glioma patient whose treatment included an IDH1 peptide vaccine. The source of these receptors is a woman between 50 and 59 years old with glioma. Each CDR3 is given with its conserved first and last residue. The D gene is left open where the match is weak. Only some rows state a clone size, as once, few, many or a class for expanded clones.

d_gene	v_gene	abundance	j_gene	CDR3aa	CDR3nt
NA	TRBV7-2	NA	TRBJ2-3	CASSPGHYNTDTQYF	TGTGCCAGCAGCCCAGGACACTATAACACAGATACGCAGTATTTT
NA	TRBV6-5	NA	TRBJ1-2	CASSPDRFYGYTF	TGTGCCAGCAGTCCTGACAGATTCTATGGCTACACCTTC
NA	TRBV29-1	NA	TRBJ2-3	CSVDAQGTDTQYF	TGCAGCGTTGATGCGCAGGGCACAGATACGCAGTATTTT
NA	TRBV5-4	NA	TRBJ2-7	CASSPPRGEMQYF	TGTGCCAGCAGCCCCCCGAGAGGGGAAATGCAGTACTTC
TRBD1	TRBV5-1	NA	TRBJ2-1	CASSSQDRHNEQFF	TGCGCCAGCAGCTCCCAGGACAGGCACAATGAGCAGTTCTTC
NA	TRBV5-8	NA	TRBJ2-7	CASSLGGMDYEQYF	TGTGCCAGCAGCTTGGGGGGAATGGACTACGAGCAGTACTTC
TRBD1	TRBV5-1	NA	TRBJ2-5	CASSFGQGDAETQYF	TGCGCCAGCAGCTTCGGACAGGGAGACGCGGAGACCCAGTACTTC
NA	TRBV4-3	NA	TRBJ1-3	CASAWSGVGNTIYF	TGCGCCAGCGCCTGGTCAGGGGTTGGAAACACCATATATTTT
TRBD1	TRBV5-1	few	TRBJ1-1	CASSPDREPAFF	TGCGCCAGCAGTCCAGACAGGGAGCCAGCTTTCTTT
TRBD1	TRBV19	NA	TRBJ1-5	CASSPDRVGNQPQHF	TGTGCCAGTAGTCCGGACAGGGTGGGGAATCAGCCCCAGCATTTT
TRBD1	TRBV10-3	NA	TRBJ1-5	CAISTGGDGNQPQHF	TGTGCCATCAGCACAGGGGGCGACGGCAATCAGCCCCAGCATTTT
NA	TRBV4-3	NA	TRBJ1-5	CASSQAWGNQPQHF	TGCGCCAGCAGCCAAGCTTGGGGCAATCAGCCCCAGCATTTT
NA	TRBV6-1	few	TRBJ2-3	CASSEMAVVGDTQYF	TGTGCCAGCAGTGAAATGGCAGTGGTTGGAGATACGCAGTATTTT
TRBD1	TRBV14	NA	TRBJ1-2	CASSQLGGAGGYTF	TGTGCCAGCAGCCAACTAGGGGGCGCGGGTGGCTACACCTTC
TRBD1	TRBV7-2	NA	TRBJ2-7	CASSFDLLRTGGEQYF	TGTGCCAGCAGCTTTGATCTCTTGAGGACAGGCGGCGAGCAGTACTTC
NA	TRBV7-9	NA	TRBJ1-5	CASSREGQQPQHF	TGTGCCAGCAGCCGAGAAGGACAGCAGCCCCAGCATTTT
NA	TRBV6-1	NA	TRBJ1-3	CASSDLRTADLSGNTIYF	TGTGCCAGCAGTGACCTCCGGACAGCCGACCTCTCTGGAAACACCATATATTTT
TRBD1	TRBV9	once	TRBJ2-7	CASSGGQGANEQYF	TGTGCCAGCAGCGGAGGACAGGGGGCGAACGAGCAGTACTTC
NA	TRBV6-1	NA	TRBJ2-5	CASSEAGGPMETQYF	TGTGCCAGCAGTGAAGCGGGGGGGCCAATGGAGACCCAGTACTTC
TRBD2	TRBV5-1	once	TRBJ2-5	CASSLNLAGGETQYF	TGCGCCAGCAGCTTGAATCTGGCGGGGGGTGAGACCCAGTACTTC
NA	TRBV19	NA	TRBJ1-1	CATKDWTALENTEAFF	TGTGCCACCAAAGACTGGACAGCTTTGGAAAACACTGAAGCTTTCTTT
NA	TRBV6-4	NA	TRBJ1-2	CASSETQGFGYGYTF	TGTGCCAGCAGTGAGACCCAGGGTTTTGGCTATGGCTACACCTTC
NA	TRBV9	NA	TRBJ1-2	CASSGRENTF	TGTGCCAGCAGCGGCCGGGAGAACACCTTC
NA	TRBV6-5	once	TRBJ1-2	CASVDSIYGYTF	TGTGCCAGCGTAGACAGTATCTATGGCTACACCTTC
NA	TRBV27	NA	TRBJ1-5	CASSWAAGQPQHF	TGTGCCAGCAGTTGGGCAGCGGGGCAGCCCCAGCATTTT
NA	TRBV5-6	NA	TRBJ2-1	CASSLVVGAGNEQFF	TGTGCCAGCAGCTTGGTGGTGGGTGCAGGCAATGAGCAGTTCTTC
TRBD1	TRBV7-3	few	TRBJ1-2	CASSSHYRTGAIGYGYTF	TGTGCCAGCAGCTCCCATTATCGGACAGGGGCTATTGGCTATGGCTACACCTTC
NA	TRBV18	NA	TRBJ1-2	CASSPVSESSGGGYTF	TGTGCCAGCTCACCAGTTTCGGAATCTTCCGGCGGGGGCTACACCTTC
NA	TRBV10-1	NA	TRBJ2-7	CASSERREGDEQYF	TGCGCCAGCAGTGAAAGGAGGGAGGGGGACGAGCAGTACTTC
NA	TRBV6-1	few	TRBJ1-2	CASSVSGQDYGYTF	TGTGCCAGCAGCGTAAGTGGGCAGGACTATGGCTACACCTTC
NA	TRBV9	NA	TRBJ1-5	CASSVSDDSNQPQHF	TGTGCCAGCAGCGTGAGTGATGATAGCAATCAGCCCCAGCATTTT
TRBD1	TRBV30	NA	TRBJ1-2	CAWRTQGANYGYTF	TGTGCCTGGCGCACCCAGGGGGCTAACTATGGCTACACCTTC
NA	TRBV10-3	NA	TRBJ1-1	CAISEPEGGTEAFF	TGTGCCATCAGTGAGCCGGAGGGGGGGACTGAAGCTTTCTTT
TRBD2	TRBV4-3	NA	TRBJ2-5	CASSQDFPSGAETQYF	TGCGCCAGCAGCCAAGATTTTCCTAGCGGGGCAGAGACCCAGTACTTC
TRBD1	TRBV5-6	NA	TRBJ1-2	CASSSPGQGDRYGYTF	TGTGCCAGCAGCTCCCCCGGACAGGGTGATCGCTATGGCTACACCTTC
NA	TRBV27	NA	TRBJ1-2	CASSSYLSGKRGYGYTF	TGTGCCAGCAGTTCCTACCTATCGGGAAAACGCGGCTATGGCTACACCTTC
NA	TRBV4-2	NA	TRBJ1-5	CASSLGGDQPQHF	TGTGCCAGCAGCTTAGGCGGCGATCAGCCCCAGCATTTT